The clone carrying this TCR beta chain turned up a few times. Its antigen is currently unknown. The CDR3 contains 18 residues. Trimming left V 6 bases short and J 2 bases short, with 25 bases between. The germline V gene encodes CDR1 SQVTM and CDR2 ANQGSEA. The sample is drawn from a study of CD8 T cells in ankylosing spondylitis. Study-wide results and caveats: Relatively rare in peripheral blood, disease-linked clones were also CD8+. Disease-associated clones were reportedly significantly overrepresented in matched ankylosing spondylitis synovial fluid. Typical of ankylosing spondylitis blood, it appeared, was a TCR beta motif of fewer than ten highly homologous variants.

Scientists made TCR beta libraries using quantitative 5'-RACE with molecular barcodes. Each CDR3 protein is one row after TCRdb ran MiXCR on the 5' RACE reads. Among more than 500,000 distinct CDR3 sequences, about 5.7% were seen once, and the ten largest hold under 4.5%. The V and J genes are TRBV29-1 and TRBJ2-2, with D hard to call. The TCR comes from a male donor with ankylosing spondylitis. Material for sequencing was blood, either unsorted or a sorted T cell fraction (not recorded which). CDR3 protein: CSVSSAFRVKGNTGELFF. DNA of the CDR3: TGCAGCGTCTCCTCGGCCTTTAGGGTTAAGGGAAACACCGGGGAGCTGTTTTTT.